These T cell receptor beta chains were read from a single sample in a study of blood T cell repertoires in COVID-19. Method: immunoSEQ multiplex PCR; TCRdb's copy keeps in-frame clones and lacks some. The sample gives some 270,000 clones, 80% to 85% of which show up once; 15% to 17% is in the top ten. The sequencing sample was made of peripheral blood. These TCRs come from an older person with COVID-19, enrolled during active disease. Each CDR3 is given with its conserved first and last residue. D genes are given only for firm matches. Some rows mark clone size as missing; the rest say once, few, many or name a class of expanded clone.

clone_size	d_call	v_call	j_call	cdr3_nt	cdr3_aa
-	-	TRBV2	TRBJ2-5	TGTGCCAGCTCTATTGGACTGCCCAACCAAGAGACCCAGTACTTC	CASSIGLPNQETQYF
-	-	TRBV30	TRBJ2-7	TGTGCCTGGAGTAACAGATACGAGCAGTACTTC	CAWSNRYEQYF
-	-	TRBV15	TRBJ1-5	TGTGCCACCAGCAGGGGCTATACTGGGAGCAATCAGCCCCAGCATTTT	CATSRGYTGSNQPQHF
-	-	TRBV7-2	TRBJ2-7	TGTGCCAGCAGCTTTAATTCCCGCGAGCAGTACTTC	CASSFNSREQYF
-	TRBD1	TRBV7-6	TRBJ1-2	TGTGCCAGCAGCTTAGGTCAGGGGGCGTTTTCTGGCTACACCTTC	CASSLGQGAFSGYTF
-	-	TRBV25-1	TRBJ2-7	TGTGCCAGCAGTGAACAGGGATACGAGCAGTACTTC	CASSEQGYEQYF
-	TRBD1	TRBV6-1	TRBJ1-4	TGTGCCAGCAGTGAAGCGCGTCCAGGGGGTAATGAAAAACTGTTTTTT	CASSEARPGGNEKLFF
-	-	TRBV6-2/TRBV6-3	TRBJ2-7	TGTGCCAGCAGCCGAGACAGGCTATCCGACGAGCAGTACTTC	CASSRDRLSDEQYF
-	TRBD2	TRBV5-6	TRBJ2-1	TGTGCCAGCAGCACCCTAGCGGGGAGGTACAATGAGCAGTTCTTC	CASSTLAGRYNEQFF
-	-	TRBV6-6	TRBJ1-1	TGTGCCAGCAGCCAGCCGGGACAGAACACTGAAGCTTTCTTT	CASSQPGQNTEAFF
-	-	TRBV7-9	TRBJ2-4	TGTGCCAGCAGCTTATCAGGCACTCGCGTCAAAAACATTCAGTACTTC	CASSLSGTRVKNIQYF
-	-	TRBV6-4	TRBJ1-2	TGTGCCAGCACTTCGATTCGGGGGTTGTATGGCTACACCTTC	CASTSIRGLYGYTF
-	TRBD1	TRBV27	TRBJ2-7	TGTGCCAGCAGTTTATCGGGACAGGGTGTTATCTACGAGCAGTACTTC	CASSLSGQGVIYEQYF
-	TRBD1	TRBV13	TRBJ2-6	TGTGCCACCACTAGGGACAGGCTTTCATCTGGGGCCAACGTCCTGACTTTC	CATTRDRLSSGANVLTF
once	TRBD1	TRBV7-3	TRBJ1-6	TGTGCCAGCAGCCTAGGGGGCTTGGGTTCACCCCTCCACTTT	CASSLGGLGSPLHF
-	-	TRBV19	TRBJ1-2	TGTGCCAGTACGGCCGGAGATGGCTACACCTTC	CASTAGDGYTF
-	-	TRBV7-3	TRBJ2-3	TGTGCCAGCAGCTTAACGATGGCAACAGATACGCAGTATTTT	CASSLTMATDTQYF
-	TRBD2	TRBV5-4	TRBJ2-5	TGTGCCAGCAGCTTCGGACTAGCGGGAGTGGGGGTTGGGGAGACCCAGTACTTC	CASSFGLAGVGVGETQYF
-	-	TRBV28	TRBJ1-4	TGTGCCAGCGTGCAGGCTGCAACTAATGAAAAACTGTTTTTT	CASVQAATNEKLFF
-	-	TRBV11-2	TRBJ1-5	TGTGCCAGCAGCTTTGAGCCGGGGAATCAGCCCCAGCATTTT	CASSFEPGNQPQHF
-	TRBD2	TRBV7-3	TRBJ2-1	TGTGCCAGCAGCCTTGCAGGGCCTAGCGGAAACAATGAGCAGTTCTTC	CASSLAGPSGNNEQFF
-	TRBD1	TRBV13	TRBJ1-6	TGTGCCAGCAGCTTCCCCCCGACAGGGAGTGGAAGTTCACCCCTCCACTTT	CASSFPPTGSGSSPLHF
few	-	TRBV2	TRBJ1-3	TGTGCCAGCAAGTCCAGGAACACTGGAAACACCATATATTTT	CASKSRNTGNTIYF
few	-	TRBV4-1	TRBJ1-3	TGCGCCAGCAGCCAGGCCGGGGGATATGGAAACACCATATATTTT	CASSQAGGYGNTIYF
-	TRBD1	TRBV4-1	TRBJ1-1	TGCGCCAGCAGCCAAGAACAACGGGGACAGGGGGAATTGACTGAAGCTTTCTTT	CASSQEQRGQGELTEAFF
-	-	TRBV2	TRBJ2-3	TGTGCCAGCAGGCAGGACTACCATGATGTTACGCAGTATTTT	CASRQDYHDVTQYF
few	-	TRBV10-3	TRBJ2-7	TGTGCCATCAGTGAAGGGGACTACGAGCAGTACTTC	CAISEGDYEQYF
-	-	TRBV4-2	TRBJ2-7	TGTGCCAGCAGCCAAGGAGAGCGGTTCGGGTACGAGCAGTACTTC	CASSQGERFGYEQYF
-	-	TRBV6-1	TRBJ2-7	TGTGCCAGCAGTTTAAGGACACTGTACGAGCAGTACTTC	CASSLRTLYEQYF
-	TRBD1	TRBV27	TRBJ2-4	TGTGCCAGCAAACCGGGACAGGGCGCACCCCTAGCCAAAAACATTCAGTACTTC	CASKPGQGAPLAKNIQYF
-	TRBD1	TRBV6-7	TRBJ2-2	TGTGCCAGCAGTTCAACCGAGCAATCGGGACAGGGAAACACCGGGGAGCTGTTTTTT	CASSSTEQSGQGNTGELFF
few	TRBD2	TRBV5-1	TRBJ2-7	TGCGCCAGCAGCCTAGGACTAGCGGGGGGACTAGGGAGCGGCGAGCAGTACTTC	CASSLGLAGGLGSGEQYF
-	TRBD1	TRBV19	TRBJ1-6	TGTGCCAGTAGTACCCTATCAGGGGGAAATTCACCCCTCCACTTT	CASSTLSGGNSPLHF
once	TRBD2	TRBV19	TRBJ2-3	TGTGCCAGTAGTAGGGGGGGGGTTTTAACAGATACGCAGTATTTT	CASSRGGVLTDTQYF
-	-	TRBV11-1	TRBJ2-5	TGTGCCAGCGTCTCACAGGTGGGGGGGACCCAGTACTTC	CASVSQVGGTQYF
-	TRBD1	TRBV6-1	TRBJ2-7	TGTGCCAGCAGTGAAGATGACGGACAGGGCTACGAGCAGTACTTC	CASSEDDGQGYEQYF
-	-	TRBV19	TRBJ1-1	TGTGCCAGTAGTACGGGATTCAACACTGAAGCTTTCTTT	CASSTGFNTEAFF
-	-	TRBV5-6	TRBJ2-3	TGTGCCAGCAGCTTCTTTTTTCGGGGCACAGATACGCAGTATTTT	CASSFFFRGTDTQYF
once	TRBD2	TRBV3-1/TRBV3-2	TRBJ2-5	TGTGCCAGCAGCCAACAGACTAGCGGGGGTCAAGAGACCCAGTACTTC	CASSQQTSGGQETQYF
once	TRBD1	TRBV5-1	TRBJ1-1	TGCGCCAGCAGCTTGGTCGACAGGGATGCCCCTGAAGCTTTCTTT	CASSLVDRDAPEAFF
-	-	TRBV6-1	TRBJ1-5	TGTGCCAGCAGTGAAGGCAGTAGCAATCAGCCCCAGCATTTT	CASSEGSSNQPQHF
-	TRBD1	TRBV27	TRBJ1-1	TGTGCCAGCAGTTTTCGCCCAAGGGGGCTGAACACTGAAGCTTTCTTT	CASSFRPRGLNTEAFF
-	-	TRBV25-1	TRBJ2-3	TGTGCCAGCAGTGAAGCGGGCACAGATACGCAGTATTTT	CASSEAGTDTQYF
-	-	TRBV27	TRBJ2-1	TGTGCCAGCAGTTTTTTGGACAGTCGGAACAATGAGCAGTTCTTC	CASSFLDSRNNEQFF
-	-	TRBV7-2	TRBJ1-1	TGTGCCAGCAGCTTAGTAGGAGGGGAGGTTTCGAACACTGAAGCTTTCTTT	CASSLVGGEVSNTEAFF
-	TRBD2	TRBV6-5	TRBJ2-6	TGTGCCAGAGCGGGACTCACCTCTGGGGCCAACGTCCTGACTTTC	CARAGLTSGANVLTF
-	TRBD2	TRBV27	TRBJ2-1	TGTGCCAGCAGTTTATCCTTGGCGGGAGCGAGTGAGCAGTTCTTC	CASSLSLAGASEQFF
-	-	TRBV7-8	TRBJ2-2	TGTGCCAGCAGCCTTTACGGGGAGCTGTTTTTT	CASSLYGELFF
once	-	TRBV3-1/TRBV3-2	TRBJ2-5	TGTGCCAGCAGCCAAGTAATGGAGGGAATGTGGACTACTAAAGAGACCCAGTACTTC	CASSQVMEGMWTTKETQYF
-	TRBD2	TRBV3-1/TRBV3-2	TRBJ2-1	TGTGCCAGCAGCTCACCGACTAGCGGGAGGGCTCGAGAGCAGTTCTTC	CASSSPTSGRAREQFF
-	-	TRBV28	TRBJ2-1	TGTGCCAGTACCCCTTCAGGGGCGCCAAGGGTTGAGCAGTTCTTC	CASTPSGAPRVEQFF
-	TRBD2	TRBV5-1	TRBJ2-2	TGCGCCAGCAGAGAAGCGGGAGCCACCGGGGAGCTGTTTTTT	CASREAGATGELFF
-	-	TRBV7-6	TRBJ2-2	TGTGCCAGCAGCTTATCTGGGACTGGGGAGCTGTTTTTT	CASSLSGTGELFF